This T cell receptor beta chain comes out of a study of blood T cell repertoires in COVID-19. TCRdb keeps only in-frame clones here, not all; method: immunoSEQ multiplex PCR. This table holds 150,000 to 200,000 clones, around 85% found once. This CDR3 is built from 16 residues. Germline V gene data show CDR1 as SGHDN and CDR2 as FVKESK. The V end lost 4 bases, the J end lost 4 bases, and 14 bases lay between the germline ends. This TCR was recovered from a woman older than 75 with COVID-19, enrolled during active disease. V is TRBV14 and J is TRBJ2-6; possibly TRBD1 for D (6 bases). The material sequenced was peripheral blood. In DNA form, the CDR3 reads TGTGCCAGCAGCCCACCACAGGGCACAGGGGCCAACGTCCTGACTTTC. Residues: CASSPPQGTGANVLTF.